This TCR beta chain was identified in a study of human versus mouse CDR3 diversity and MHC coevolution. The repertoire was sequenced with immunoSEQ multiplex PCR; TCRdb's copy has only in-frame clones and lacks some. The sample holds tens of thousands of clones, 94% seen once. With respect to this clone: Its matching antigen is unknown.

The study's findings and limits: Mice had fewer CDR3 deletions and insertions than humans on average.

Germline loops: CDR1 SNHLY, CDR2 FYNNEI. The trim removed 6 bases at V and 6 bases at J, leaving 10 bases unmatched. The CDR3 has 15 residues. This TCR was sampled from a person in their sixties in good health. The source material was naive CD4+ T cells from blood. The subset is: CD45RO-negative CD62L-positive naive CD4 T cells. The V and J genes are TRBV2 and TRBJ2-3; TRBD1 matches at 9 bases. The CDR3 DNA is TGTGCCAGCAGCCCCACAGGGGGCGGATCGGATACGCAGTATTTT. Translated: CASSPTGGGSDTQYF. The whole variable domain, remainder taken from reference TRBV2 and TRBJ2-3, is EPEVTQTPSHQVTQMGQEVILRCVPISNHLYFYWYRQILGQKVEFLVSFYNNEISEKSEIFDDQFSVERPDGSNFTLKIRSTKLEDSAMYFCASSPTGGGSDTQYFGPGTRLTVL.